The next 12 T cell receptor beta chains were all read from a single sample in a study of T cell changes during pregnancy in multiple sclerosis. The data were produced by immunoSEQ multiplex PCR, yet TCRdb's version contains in-frame clones alone and is incomplete. The top ten hold approximately 1.1% of the sample, which has 35,000 to 50,000 clones, about 89% seen once. The material sequenced was CD4+ T cells from peripheral blood mononuclear cells, taken after pregnancy. The receptor source for this set is a female donor with multiple sclerosis, enrolled in a pregnancy study.

The CDR3 here is CASSHGQAVVEETQYF. The CDR3 bases are TGCGCCAGCAGTCATGGACAGGCAGTGGTAGAAGAGACCCAGTACTTC. This rearrangement joins TRBV5-1 to TRBJ2-5; 7 bases align to TRBD1. Per the germline V gene, CDR1 is SGHRS and CDR2 is YFSETQ. The V gene end was trimmed by 5 bases and the J gene end by 3 bases; junction bases not matched to a gene: 13. This CDR3 has 16 residues. Variable domain in full (rest from reference TRBV5-1 and TRBJ2-5): KAGVTQTPRYLIKTRGQQVTLSCSPISGHRSVSWYQQTPGQGLQFLFEYFSETQRNKGNFPGRFSGRQFSNSRSEMNVSTLELGDSALYLCASSHGQAVVEETQYFGPGTRLLVL.

This clone has only one observation. V is TRBV27 and J is TRBJ2-7; 13 bases are a match to TRBD2. The J segment lost 4 bases and the V segment lost 1 base, leaving 4 bases of the junction unmatched. The CDR3 length is 16 residues. Germline-derived CDR1 and CDR2 are MNHEY and SMNVEV (reference sequence). The CDR3 DNA reads TGTGCCAGCAGTTTATTTGGGACTAGCGGGGTGTACGAGCAGTACTTC. Protein product: CASSLFGTSGVYEQYF.

The V call is TRBV18, the J call TRBJ2-5; D is possibly TRBD2 (5 bases). V lost 6 bases to trimming and J lost 2 bases, with 13 bases between them. Germline CDR1 KGHSH, CDR2 LQKENI. This CDR3 is built from 14 residues. CDR3 DNA: TGTGCCAGCTCGTACCGGGATTCACAAGAGACCCAGTACTTC. Its translation is CASSYRDSQETQYF.

This chain's CDR3 is CASSRQGLTNEKLFF. The CDR3 DNA reads TGTGCCAGCAGTCGACAGGGGCTAACTAATGAAAAACTGTTTTTT. The chain links TRBV6-1 to TRBJ1-4; 8 bases line up with TRBD1. The CDR3 is made up of 15 amino acids. Germline CDR1 is MNHNS and CDR2 is SASEGT. Trimming removed 5 bases from V and 1 base from J; junction bases left unmatched: 3.

This clone has a handful of counts. This sequence joins TRBV2 and TRBJ1-1; D is ambiguous. Germline V gives CDR1 SNHLY, CDR2 FYNNEI. This CDR3 region has 12 residues. Trimming took off 8 bases at V and 4 bases at J, with 11 bases between the two ends. CDR3 DNA sequence: TGTGCCAGCGGGTGGGGAGGCACTGAAGCTTTCTTT. Translated, it gives CASGWGGTEAFF.

This clone was observed a handful of times. The chain combines TRBV2 with TRBJ2-1; 8 bases map to TRBD2. Germline loops: CDR1 SNHLY, CDR2 FYNNEI. This CDR3 comprises 14 residues. V trimming: 6 bases; J trimming: 3 bases; junction bases outside the gene matches: 4. The CDR3 region has the DNA TGTGCCAGCAGAACTAGCGGACTCTACAATGAGCAGTTCTTC. Its protein product is CASRTSGLYNEQFF.

This clone was seen only once. The chain links TRBV29-1 to TRBJ2-3; D may be TRBD2 (6 bases). Germline V gene data show CDR1 as SQVTM and CDR2 as ANQGSEA. The CDR3 has 11 amino acids. The V gene lost 6 bases and the J gene lost 5 bases, with 9 bases spanning the gap. CDR3 sequence reads: CSVVGGDTQYF. In DNA form, the CDR3 reads TGCAGCGTAGTGGGAGGAGATACGCAGTATTTT.

This rearrangement joins TRBV30 to TRBJ2-2; D possibly corresponds to TRBD1 (5 bases). The ends were cut back, 0 bases at V and 3 bases at J, with 11 bases in the middle. The CDR3 has 15 residues. Germline CDR1 and CDR2: GTSNPN and SVGIG (reference sequence). CDR3 sequence: CAWSVLGADTGELFF. For the CDR3, the DNA is TGTGCCTGGAGTGTCCTAGGGGCGGACACCGGGGAGCTGTTTTTT.

In its sample, this clone is medium-sized. This sample includes further DNA sequences coding for the same CDR3. This rearrangement joins TRBV28 to TRBJ2-7; TRBD2 might be the D (6 bases). Between the trimmed V and J ends, which lost 6 bases and 2 bases, there was a span of 11 bases. The CDR3 has 13 amino acids. In germline, CDR1 is MDHEN, CDR2 SYDVKM. In DNA form, the CDR3 reads TGTGCCAGCAGGGGAGGAGGGGCCTACGAGCAGTACTTC. Translating it yields CASRGGGAYEQYF.

The rearrangement joins TRBV12-5 to TRBJ2-7; 8 bases align to TRBD1. V lost 6 bases and J lost 3; bases outside the gene matches: 1. This CDR3 is 12 amino acids long. Per germline, CDR1 LGHNT and CDR2 FRNRAP. The CDR3 here is CASGDRVYEQYF. For the CDR3, the DNA is TGTGCTAGTGGGGACAGGGTCTACGAGCAGTACTTC.

This clone was observed a few times. This sequence joins TRBV19 and TRBJ2-7; TRBD2 matches 14 bases. Germline V gene lookup returns CDR1 LNHDA and CDR2 SQIVND (reference sequence). This CDR3 has 18 amino acids. Trimming took 4 bases from V and 7 from J; bases not matched to a gene: 15. The CDR3 sequence is CASSTQSGLAGAGREQYF. The DNA for the CDR3 is TGTGCCAGTAGTACACAATCGGGACTAGCGGGAGCCGGCAGAGAGCAGTACTTC.

This clone was recorded once. The chain uses TRBV5-1 and TRBJ2-5; 11 nucleotides agree with TRBD2. The CDR3 extends over 16 amino acids. Trimming at V came to 5 bases and at J to 3 bases, leaving 9 bases not matched to a gene. In germline, CDR1 is SGHRS, CDR2 YFSETQ. This CDR3 is CASRPTGTSGKETQYF. The CDR3 DNA sequence: TGCGCCAGCAGACCCACCGGGACTAGCGGAAAAGAGACCCAGTACTTC.